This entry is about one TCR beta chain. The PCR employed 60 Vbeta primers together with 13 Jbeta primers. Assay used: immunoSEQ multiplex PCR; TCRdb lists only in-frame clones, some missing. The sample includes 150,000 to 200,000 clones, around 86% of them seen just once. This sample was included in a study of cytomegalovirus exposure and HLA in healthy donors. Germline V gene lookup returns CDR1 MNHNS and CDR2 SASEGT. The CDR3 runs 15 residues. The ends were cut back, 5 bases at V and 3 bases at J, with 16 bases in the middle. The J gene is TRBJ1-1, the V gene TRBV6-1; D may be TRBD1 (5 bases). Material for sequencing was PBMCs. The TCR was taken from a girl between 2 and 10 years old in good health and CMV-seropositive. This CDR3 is CASSITQGFDTEAFF. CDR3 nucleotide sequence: TGTGCCAGCAGTATTACGCAGGGATTCGACACTGAAGCTTTCTTT.